The 21 T cell receptor beta chains in this list originate from one sample, sequenced in a study of cytomegalovirus exposure and HLA in healthy donors. Use of 60 Vbeta and 13 Jbeta primers characterized the PCR. The assay was immunoSEQ multiplex PCR, and TCRdb's table has in-frame clones only and misses some. The sample shows roughly 80,000 clones, more than 65% of them seen only once. The sample consisted of PBMCs. These TCRs come from a woman between 40 and 55 years old in good health and CMV-seropositive.

V usage is TRBV11-2 and J usage is TRBJ2-1; 7 bases are shared with TRBD2. The trim removed 5 bases at V and 5 bases at J, leaving 12 bases unmatched. The CDR3 runs to 16 residues. The germline CDR1 and CDR2 sequences are SGHAT and FQNNGV. The CDR3 loop is CASSPLGGRAHNEQFF. The CDR3 DNA reads TGTGCCAGCAGCCCCCTAGGCGGGAGAGCGCACAATGAGCAGTTCTTC.

The CDR3 here is CASSSPGLAGGKETQYF. For the CDR3, the DNA is TGTGCCAGCAGCTCGCCGGGACTAGCGGGAGGGAAAGAGACCCAGTACTTC. The chain carries TRBV7-2 and TRBJ2-5; 16 nucleotides match TRBD2. From germline, CDR1 is SGHTA and CDR2 FQGNSA. This CDR3 contains 17 residues. Trimming took 4 bases from V and 3 from J; bases not matched to a gene: 5.

This clone was seen once. The J gene is TRBJ2-7, the V gene TRBV2; D is undetermined. In germline, CDR1 is SNHLY, CDR2 FYNNEI. The CDR3 runs to 13 residues. Trimming cost V 6 bases and J 5 bases, with 14 bases left between them. Here the CDR3 DNA reads TGTGCCAGCAGCGCAGACACTTTCCACGAGCAGTACTTC. Protein product: CASSADTFHEQYF.

The chain uses TRBV2 and TRBJ1-5, with 8 bases that match TRBD1. V gave up 10 bases and J gave up 6 bases; unmatched junction bases: 8. CDR3 length: 13 amino acids. Germline V gene lookup returns CDR1 SNHLY and CDR2 FYNNEI. CDR3 in amino acids: CATQTGDSQPQHF. CDR3 coding DNA: TGTGCCACCCAGACAGGGGACTCTCAGCCCCAGCATTTT.

This clone has a handful of counts. V is TRBV5-5 and J is TRBJ2-1; 8 bases align to TRBD1. J lost 1 base, V lost 7 bases, and 7 bases had no gene match. The germline V gene has CDR1 SGHKS and CDR2 YYEKEE (reference sequence). This CDR3 comprises 15 residues. The CDR3 nucleotides are TGTGCCAGCTTCCTTAGACAGGGGTCCTACAATGAGCAGTTCTTC. This codes for CASFLRQGSYNEQFF.

The rearrangement uses TRBV10-2 and TRBJ2-1; the match to TRBD1 covers 7 bases. CDR1 and CDR2 (germline): WSHSY, SAAADI. The junction had 13 bases not matched to a gene; V was cut back by 6 bases and J by 8 bases. This CDR3 is 15 amino acids long. CDR3 sequence reads: CASSERSDRVHEQFF. The CDR3 coding sequence is TGCGCCAGCAGCGAGAGGTCCGACAGGGTTCATGAGCAGTTCTTC.

This clone was picked up one time. This rearrangement joins TRBV25-1 to TRBJ2-6; tentatively, D is TRBD2 (5 bases). The CDR3 has 16 residues. Germline CDR1 and CDR2: MGHDK and SYGVNS. V lost 5 bases and J 2 bases, leaving 13 bases between the germline ends. The CDR3 reads CASSIQRVTGANVLTF. CDR3 DNA: TGTGCCAGCAGTATACAGAGGGTAACTGGGGCCAACGTCCTGACTTTC.

This sequence joins TRBV5-1 and TRBJ1-3, with unresolved D. Germline loops: CDR1 SGHRS, CDR2 YFSETQ. The CDR3 runs to 15 residues. Trimming stripped 3 bases from V and 0 bases from J, with 10 bases between. The CDR3 nucleotides read TGCGCCAGCAGCTGGAGGGCGGGCTCTGGAAACACCATATATTTT. Translating gives CASSWRAGSGNTIYF.

The count of this clone is one. The rearrangement links TRBV5-4 to TRBJ1-6; D is ambiguous. CDR1 is SGHNT and CDR2 is YYREEE in the germline V gene (reference sequence). The CDR3 length is 16 residues. Trimming shortened V by 0 bases and J by 4 bases, and 11 bases separated the two germline ends. This CDR3 reads CASSLGIRGYNSPLHF. The CDR3 region has the DNA TGTGCCAGCAGCTTGGGTATCCGAGGGTATAATTCACCCCTCCACTTT.

This chain uses TRBV30 with TRBJ2-3, with D possibly TRBD2 on 5 matching bases. Germline V lookup: CDR1 GTSNPN, CDR2 SVGIG (reference sequence). This CDR3 spans 12 amino acids. Trimming pared 4 bases from V and 3 bases from J, leaving 8 bases between. The CDR3 bases are TGTGCCTGGACACCGGGAACAGATACGCAGTATTTT. Translated: CAWTPGTDTQYF. Based on the CDR3 plus reference TRBV30 and TRBJ2-3, the full variable domain is SQTIHQWPATLVQPVGSPLSLECTVEGTSNPNLYWYRQAAGRGLQLLFYSVGIGQISSEVPQNLSASRPQDRQFILSSKKLLLSDSGFYLCAWTPGTDTQYFGPGTRLTVL.

The chain is built from TRBV4-3 and TRBJ2-1; TRBD2 aligns across 9 bases. CDR3 length: 17 amino acids. J gave up 0 bases and V 2 bases, and 5 bases lay outside the gene matches. Germline V CDR1 and CDR2: LGHNA, YSLEER. The CDR3 protein is CASSQTGTSISYNEQFF. The CDR3 bases are TGCGCCAGCAGCCAAACCGGGACTAGCATCTCCTACAATGAGCAGTTCTTC.

This chain links TRBV7-8 with TRBJ1-3; TRBD1 agrees at 8 bases. There are 16 residues in the CDR3. CDR1 is SGHVS, CDR2 FQNEAQ, per germline. J lost 2 bases, V lost 5 bases, and 8 bases had no gene match. In DNA form, the CDR3 reads TGTGCCAGCAGCACAGGACAGGGTAGTACTGGAAACACCATATATTTT. Protein: CASSTGQGSTGNTIYF.

The rearrangement uses TRBV30 and TRBJ2-4; TRBD2 aligns across 9 bases. Trimming at V came to 5 bases and at J to 3 bases, leaving 11 bases not matched to a gene. The CDR3 loop spans 16 amino acids. Germline loops: CDR1 GTSNPN, CDR2 SVGIG (reference sequence). CDR3: CAWGGATSGGKNIQYF. The CDR3 DNA is TGTGCCTGGGGTGGGGCGACTAGCGGTGGCAAAAACATTCAGTACTTC.

DNA for the CDR3: TGTGCCAGCAGTGTCTTCGCAGGGGGAACTGAAGCTTTCTTT. Protein sequence: CASSVFAGGTEAFF. The rearrangement joins TRBV2 to TRBJ1-1; 7 bases match TRBD1. Per germline, CDR1 SNHLY and CDR2 FYNNEI. The junction had 7 bases not matched to a gene; V was cut back by 4 bases and J by 5 bases. The CDR3 has 14 amino acids.

This clone has more than one count but fewer than ten. CDR3 amino acids: CASSLTSGGSSSTDTQYF. In DNA form, the CDR3 reads TGTGCCAGCAGCTTAACTAGCGGGGGGTCCTCTAGCACAGATACGCAGTATTTT. The rearrangement links TRBV7-3 to TRBJ2-3; 10 positions match TRBD2. Per the germline V gene, CDR1 is SGHTA and CDR2 is FQGTGA. The CDR3 length is 18 residues. V was pared by 0 bases and J by 0 bases, with 6 bases of the junction left unmatched.

The J gene is TRBJ2-1, the V gene TRBV5-1, with 10 bases that match TRBD2. The CDR3 runs 15 residues. Germline trimming cut 5 bases from V and 7 bases from J; bases unmatched to any gene: 9. In germline, CDR1 is SGHRS, CDR2 YFSETQ. CDR3 DNA: TGCGCCAGCAGTTGGACTAGCGGCCCTATGAATGAGCAGTTCTTC. This translates into CASSWTSGPMNEQFF.

The rearrangement uses TRBV2 and TRBJ2-7, with D possibly matching TRBD2 (6 bases). The V end lost 1 base, the J end lost 3 bases, and 19 bases lay between the germline ends. Germline V gene sequence: CDR1 SNHLY, CDR2 FYNNEI. CDR3 length: 17 amino acids. The CDR3 bases are TGTGCCAGCAGTGAAGAACGGGTCGCGGGATGGGTCTACGAGCAGTACTTC. Translating it yields CASSEERVAGWVYEQYF.

The chain joins TRBV15 to TRBJ2-5, with a weak D call TRBD1 (6 bases). This CDR3 has 13 amino acids. Germline V gene sequence: CDR1 LNHNV, CDR2 YYDKDF (reference sequence). Trimming pared 4 bases from V and 3 bases from J, leaving 9 bases between. The CDR3 DNA is TGTGCCACCAGCAACAGGGTAAAAGAGACCCAGTACTTC. Its translation: CATSNRVKETQYF.

The chain joins TRBV10-3 to TRBJ1-5, with TRBD1 matching 8 bases. CDR1 is ENHRY, CDR2 SYGVKD, per germline. V gave up 6 bases and J gave up 2 bases; unmatched junction bases: 3. The CDR3 extends over 14 amino acids. CDR3 bases: TGTGCCATCAGCATGGACAGGGGCAATCAGCCCCAGCATTTT. It yields the protein CAISMDRGNQPQHF.

The chain uses TRBV7-2 and TRBJ2-3; 7 nucleotides line up with TRBD2. The CDR3 is 16 residues long. Germline-derived CDR1 and CDR2 are SGHTA and FQGNSA. Trimming removed 5 bases from V and 2 bases from J; junction bases left unmatched: 10. In nucleotides, the CDR3 is TGTGCCAGCAGCCTGATGCGGACTAGAACCACAGATACGCAGTATTTT. Translating it yields CASSLMRTRTTDTQYF. Full variable domain (missing parts from reference TRBV7-2 and TRBJ2-3): GAGVSQSPSNKVTEKGKDVELRCDPISGHTALYWYRQSLGQGLEFLIYFQGNSAPDKSGLPSDRFSAERTGGSVSTLTIQRTQQEDSAVYLCASSLMRTRTTDTQYFGPGTRLTVL.

The chain joins TRBV15 to TRBJ1-2; D perhaps matches TRBD1 (6 bases). The CDR3 has 15 amino acids. Trimming took 6 bases from V and 4 from J, leaving 18 bases between them. Germline CDR1 LNHNV, CDR2 YYDKDF (reference sequence). CDR3 coding DNA: TGTGCCACCAGTAACCCAGGGGAGTGGGGCTATGGCTACACCTTC. Translating it yields CATSNPGEWGYGYTF.